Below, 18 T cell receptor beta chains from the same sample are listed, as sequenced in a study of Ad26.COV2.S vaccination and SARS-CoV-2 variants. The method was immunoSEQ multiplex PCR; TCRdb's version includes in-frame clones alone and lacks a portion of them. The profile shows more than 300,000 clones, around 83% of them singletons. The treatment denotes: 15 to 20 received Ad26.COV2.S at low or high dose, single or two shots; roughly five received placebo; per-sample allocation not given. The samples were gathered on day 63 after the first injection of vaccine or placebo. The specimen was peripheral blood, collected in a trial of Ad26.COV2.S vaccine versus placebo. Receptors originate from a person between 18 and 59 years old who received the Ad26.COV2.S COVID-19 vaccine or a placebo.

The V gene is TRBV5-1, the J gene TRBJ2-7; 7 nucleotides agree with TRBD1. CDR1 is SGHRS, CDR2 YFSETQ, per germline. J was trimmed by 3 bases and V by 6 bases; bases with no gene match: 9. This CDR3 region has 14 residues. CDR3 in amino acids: CASTPGQQYYEQYF. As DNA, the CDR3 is TGCGCCAGCACCCCGGGACAGCAGTACTACGAGCAGTACTTC.

The CDR3 nucleotides read TGTGCCTGGAGTCCACCGGGACAGGGGTACACCATATATTTT. As protein: CAWSPPGQGYTIYF. V gene TRBV30 combines with J gene TRBJ1-3; 10 bases are shared with TRBD1. Per germline, CDR1 GTSNPN and CDR2 SVGIG (reference sequence). The V gene end was trimmed by 2 bases and the J gene end by 8 bases; junction bases not matched to a gene: 6. The CDR3 covers 14 residues. The variable domain in full, with the rest retrieved from reference TRBV30 and TRBJ1-3, is SQTIHQWPATLVQPVGSPLSLECTVEGTSNPNLYWYRQAAGRGLQLLFYSVGIGQISSEVPQNLSASRPQDRQFILSSKKLLLSDSGFYLCAWSPPGQGYTIYFGEGSWLTVV.

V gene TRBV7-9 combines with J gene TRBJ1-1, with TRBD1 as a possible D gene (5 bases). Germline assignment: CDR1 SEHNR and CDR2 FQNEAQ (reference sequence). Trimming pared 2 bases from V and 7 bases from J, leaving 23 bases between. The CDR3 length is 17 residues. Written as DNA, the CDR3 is TGTGCCAGCAGCTTAACGGGGGACCGGCCTGGGAATGTTGAAGCTTTCTTT. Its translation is CASSLTGDRPGNVEAFF.

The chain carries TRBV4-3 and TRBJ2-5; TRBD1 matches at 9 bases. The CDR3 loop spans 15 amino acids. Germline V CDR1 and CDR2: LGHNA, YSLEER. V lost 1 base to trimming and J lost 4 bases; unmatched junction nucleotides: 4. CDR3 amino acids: CASSQGGQGRETQYF. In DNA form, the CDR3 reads TGCGCCAGCAGCCAAGGGGGACAGGGAAGAGAGACCCAGTACTTC.

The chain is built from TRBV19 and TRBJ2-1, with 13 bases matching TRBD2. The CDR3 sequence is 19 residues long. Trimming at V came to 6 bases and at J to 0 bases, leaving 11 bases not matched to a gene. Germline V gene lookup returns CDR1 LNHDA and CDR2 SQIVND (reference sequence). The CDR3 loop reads CASRRKLAGGFSSYNEQFF. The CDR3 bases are TGTGCCAGTAGAAGAAAACTAGCGGGGGGGTTTAGCTCCTACAATGAGCAGTTCTTC.

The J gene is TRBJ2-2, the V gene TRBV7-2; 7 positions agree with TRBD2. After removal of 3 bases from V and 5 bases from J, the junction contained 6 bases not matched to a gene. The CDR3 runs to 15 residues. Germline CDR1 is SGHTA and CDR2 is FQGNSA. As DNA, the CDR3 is TGTGCCAGCAGCTTGGGAGGGGTGAGGACCGGGGAGCTGTTTTTT. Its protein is CASSLGGVRTGELFF.

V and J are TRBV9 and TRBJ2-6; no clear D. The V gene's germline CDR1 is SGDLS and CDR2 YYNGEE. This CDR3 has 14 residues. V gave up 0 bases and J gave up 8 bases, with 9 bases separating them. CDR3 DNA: TGTGCCAGCAGCGTAGCGGCCCCCACCAACGTCCTGACTTTC. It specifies CASSVAAPTNVLTF. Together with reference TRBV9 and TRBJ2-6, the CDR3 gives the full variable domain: DSGVTQTPKHLITATGQRVTLRCSPRSGDLSVYWYQQSLDQGLQFLIQYYNGEERAKGNILERFSAQQFPDLHSELNLSSLELGDSALYFCASSVAAPTNVLTFGAGSRLTVL.

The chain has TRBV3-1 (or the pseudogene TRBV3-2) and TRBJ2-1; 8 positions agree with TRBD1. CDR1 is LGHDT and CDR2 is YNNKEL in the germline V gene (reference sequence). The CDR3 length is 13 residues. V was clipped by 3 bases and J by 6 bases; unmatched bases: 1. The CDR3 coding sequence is TGTGCCAGCAGCCAGGGACAGGTCAATGAGCAGTTCTTC. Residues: CASSQGQVNEQFF.

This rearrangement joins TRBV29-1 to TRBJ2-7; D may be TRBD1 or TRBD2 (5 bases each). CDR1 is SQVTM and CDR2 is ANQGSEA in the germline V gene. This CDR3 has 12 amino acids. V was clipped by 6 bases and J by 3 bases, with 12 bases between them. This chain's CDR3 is CSVARDGYEQYF. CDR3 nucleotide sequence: TGCAGCGTCGCAAGGGACGGCTACGAGCAGTACTTC.

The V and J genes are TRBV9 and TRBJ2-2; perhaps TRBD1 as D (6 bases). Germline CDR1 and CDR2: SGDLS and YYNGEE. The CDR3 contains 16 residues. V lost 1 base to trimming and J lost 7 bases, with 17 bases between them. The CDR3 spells CASSVLSPRGHGELFF. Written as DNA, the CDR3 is TGTGCCAGCAGCGTATTATCCCCCAGGGGACACGGGGAGCTGTTTTTT.

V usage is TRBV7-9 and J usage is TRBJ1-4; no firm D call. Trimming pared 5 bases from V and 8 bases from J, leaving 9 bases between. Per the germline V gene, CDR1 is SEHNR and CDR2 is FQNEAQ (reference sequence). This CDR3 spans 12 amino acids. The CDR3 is CASSPIREKLFF. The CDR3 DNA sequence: TGTGCCAGCAGCCCAATACGCGAAAAACTGTTTTTT.

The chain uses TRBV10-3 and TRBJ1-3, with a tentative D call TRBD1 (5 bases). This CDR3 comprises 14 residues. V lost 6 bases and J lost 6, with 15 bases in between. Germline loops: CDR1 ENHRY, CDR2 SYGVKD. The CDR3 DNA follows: TGTGCCATCAGCGACACAGGTCGAGAAAACACCATATATTTT. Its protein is CAISDTGRENTIYF.

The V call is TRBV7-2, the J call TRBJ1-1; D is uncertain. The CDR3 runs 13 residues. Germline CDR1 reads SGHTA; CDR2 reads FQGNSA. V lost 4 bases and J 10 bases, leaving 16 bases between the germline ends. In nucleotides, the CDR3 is TGTGCCAGCAGCTGGGTCTTCGGGATGGGAGCTTTCTTT. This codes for CASSWVFGMGAFF.

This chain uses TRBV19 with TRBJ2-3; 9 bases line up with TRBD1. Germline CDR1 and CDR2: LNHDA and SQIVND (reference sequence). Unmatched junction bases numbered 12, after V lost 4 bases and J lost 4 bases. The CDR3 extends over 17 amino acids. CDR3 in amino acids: CASSTLRGQGGPDTQYF. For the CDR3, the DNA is TGTGCCAGTAGTACGCTCCGGGGACAGGGAGGCCCAGATACGCAGTATTTT.

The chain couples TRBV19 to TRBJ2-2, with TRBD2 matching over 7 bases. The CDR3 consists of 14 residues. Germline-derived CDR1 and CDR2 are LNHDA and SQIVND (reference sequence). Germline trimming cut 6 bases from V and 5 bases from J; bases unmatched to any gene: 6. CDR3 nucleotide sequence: TGTGCCAGTAGCTCGAGCGGGGCGACCGGGGAGCTGTTTTTT. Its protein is CASSSSGATGELFF.

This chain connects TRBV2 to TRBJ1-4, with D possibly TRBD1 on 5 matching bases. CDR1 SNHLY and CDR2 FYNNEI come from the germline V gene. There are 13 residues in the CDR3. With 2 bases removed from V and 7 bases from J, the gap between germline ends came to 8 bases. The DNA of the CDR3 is TGTGCCAGCAGTGAAAGCAGGGTTGAAAAACTGTTTTTT. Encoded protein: CASSESRVEKLFF.

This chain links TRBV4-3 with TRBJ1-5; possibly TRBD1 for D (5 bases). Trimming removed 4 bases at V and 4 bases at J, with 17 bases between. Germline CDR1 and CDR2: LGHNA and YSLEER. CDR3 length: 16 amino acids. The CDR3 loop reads CASSREAGSKNQPQHF. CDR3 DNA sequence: TGCGCCAGCAGCCGAGAAGCAGGGTCGAAGAATCAGCCCCAGCATTTT.

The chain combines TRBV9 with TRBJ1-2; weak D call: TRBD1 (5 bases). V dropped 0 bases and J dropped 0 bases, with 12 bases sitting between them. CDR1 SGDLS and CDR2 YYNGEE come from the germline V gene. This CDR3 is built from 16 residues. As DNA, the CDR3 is TGTGCCAGCAGCGTAGCGTCGTGGGGGTCTAACTATGGCTACACCTTC. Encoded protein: CASSVASWGSNYGYTF.